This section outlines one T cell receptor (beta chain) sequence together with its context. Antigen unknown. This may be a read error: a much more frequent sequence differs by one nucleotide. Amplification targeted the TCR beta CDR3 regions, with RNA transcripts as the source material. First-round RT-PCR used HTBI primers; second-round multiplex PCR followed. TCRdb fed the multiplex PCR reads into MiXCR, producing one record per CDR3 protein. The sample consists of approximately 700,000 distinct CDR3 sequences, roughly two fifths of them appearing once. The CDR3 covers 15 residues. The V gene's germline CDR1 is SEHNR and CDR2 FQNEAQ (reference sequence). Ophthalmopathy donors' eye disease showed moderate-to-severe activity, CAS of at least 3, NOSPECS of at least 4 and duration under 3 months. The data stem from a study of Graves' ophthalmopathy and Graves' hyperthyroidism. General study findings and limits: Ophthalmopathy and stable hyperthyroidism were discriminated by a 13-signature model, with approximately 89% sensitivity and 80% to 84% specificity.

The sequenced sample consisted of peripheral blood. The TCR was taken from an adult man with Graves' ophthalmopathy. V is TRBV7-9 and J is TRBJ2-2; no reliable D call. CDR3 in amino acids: CAGSQDFGNTGELFF. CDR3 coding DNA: TGTGCCGGCAGCCAAGATTTCGGGAACACCGGGGAGCTGTTTTTT.